These 5 T cell receptor beta chains came from one sample sequenced in a study of breast tumors, draining lymph nodes, adjacent tissues. TCRdb redid the calling of the multiplex PCR reads with MiXCR, one entry per CDR3 protein. The table includes approximately 22,000 distinct CDR3 sequences, approximately 31% detected once. Specimen: breast tumor tissue. All receptors derive from a female donor with breast cancer. Some clones in this sample may be carry-over from other donors' samples.

This clonotype is labeled as medium-sized. The V call is TRBV15, the J call TRBJ2-7, with D possibly TRBD1 on 7 matching bases. Per germline, CDR1 LNHNV and CDR2 YYDKDF (reference sequence). V was shortened by 1 base and J by 4 bases, with 17 bases between the two germline ends. The CDR3 sequence is 16 residues long. CDR3 bases: TGTGCCACCAGCAGAGGAGAGGCAGGGGGGAGGTACGAGCAGTACTTC. Its protein is CATSRGEAGGRYEQYF.

This clonotype has at least ten counts. V and J are TRBV20-1 and TRBJ2-7; D not certain. Germline values: CDR1 DFQATT, CDR2 SNEGSKA (reference sequence). CDR3 length: 15 amino acids. Trimming pared 1 base from V and 5 bases from J, leaving 18 bases between. This CDR3 is CSARAEATETNEQYF. As DNA, the CDR3 is TGCAGTGCTAGAGCAGAAGCGACCGAAACTAACGAGCAGTACTTC.

A few counts support this clonotype. This sequence joins TRBV25-1 and TRBJ1-1; D is ambiguous. Germline-derived CDR1 and CDR2 are MGHDK and SYGVNS. V lost 2 bases and J 2 bases, leaving 18 bases between the germline ends. The length of the CDR3 is 17 residues. CDR3 sequence reads: CASSERRSRATNTEAFF. CDR3 bases: TGTGCCAGCAGTGAAAGAAGGAGTCGAGCGACCAACACTGAAGCTTTCTTT.

This clonotype was counted many times. The chain carries TRBV4-3 and TRBJ1-2; D gene uncertain. The V and J ends lost 4 bases and 5 bases respectively, with 11 bases between them. The CDR3 is made up of 13 amino acids. Per the germline V gene, CDR1 is LGHNA and CDR2 is YSLEER. The CDR3 sequence: CASSPQPHYGYTF. The CDR3 region has the DNA TGCGCCAGCAGCCCCCAACCCCATTATGGCTACACCTTC.

This clonotype was recorded many times. The gene calls are TRBV20-1 and TRBJ1-4, with TRBD1 matching 7 bases. The CDR3 loop spans 14 amino acids. With V trimmed by 6 bases and J by 3 bases, 7 bases remained unmatched. Germline V gives CDR1 DFQATT, CDR2 SNEGSKA (reference sequence). Here the CDR3 reads CSAPNRGANEKLFF. CDR3 sequence (DNA): TGCAGTGCACCTAACAGGGGTGCTAATGAAAAACTGTTTTTT.